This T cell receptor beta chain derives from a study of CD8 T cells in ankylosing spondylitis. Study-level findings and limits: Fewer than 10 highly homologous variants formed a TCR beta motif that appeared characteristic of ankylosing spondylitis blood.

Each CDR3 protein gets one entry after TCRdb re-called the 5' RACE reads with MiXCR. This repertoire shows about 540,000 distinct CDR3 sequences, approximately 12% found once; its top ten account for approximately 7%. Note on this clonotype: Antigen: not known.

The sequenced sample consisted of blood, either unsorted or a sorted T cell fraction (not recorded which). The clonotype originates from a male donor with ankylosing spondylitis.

CDR3 DNA: TGTGCCAGCAGCCTGGGACAGGGGCGGCACGAGCAGTACTTC. It is translated as CASSLGQGRHEQYF. V gene TRBV14 combines with J gene TRBJ2-7; 10 bases are a match to TRBD1. CDR1 is SGHDN and CDR2 is FVKESK in the germline V gene. There are 14 residues in the CDR3. V was pared by 4 bases and J by 5 bases, with 5 bases of the junction left unmatched.